These T cell receptor beta chains were read from a single sample in a study of T cell repertoires in cytomegalovirus infection. TCRdb ran MiXCR on the reads and lists one entry per CDR3 protein. The sample lists around 320,000 distinct CDR3 sequences; more than 8% were seen once. The source material was PBMCs. All receptors come from a human donor in good health (CMV status not recorded). Some clones in this sample may be carry-over from other donors' samples. Each CDR3 is given with its conserved first and last residue. A D gene is named only where the DNA matches it firmly. Clone size is not always given. Where it is, it says once, few, many or a class for expanded clones.

size	D	V	J	DNA	CDR3
many	NA	TRBV28	TRBJ1-1	TGTGCCAGCAGTTCCCGCCCGGAGGAGGCTTTCTTT	CASSSRPEEAFF
NA	NA	TRBV4-1	TRBJ2-1	TGCGCCAGCAGCCAAGATAACGGGCCGAGGCACTCCTACAATGAGCAGTTCTTC	CASSQDNGPRHSYNEQFF
many	NA	TRBV15	TRBJ2-5	TGTGCCACCAGCAGAGGACGTAAGGTGGAGACCCAGTACTTC	CATSRGRKVETQYF
many	NA	TRBV7-2	TRBJ1-3	TGTGCCAGCAGCTTAGGGATAGGGAGCTCTGGAAACACCATATATTTT	CASSLGIGSSGNTIYF
NA	NA	TRBV7-9	TRBJ2-1	TGTGCCAGCAGCGCCGACAGGAACAATGAGCAGTTCTTC	CASSADRNNEQFF
NA	TRBD1	TRBV15	TRBJ1-1	TGTGCCACCAGCAGGGACAGGACAGGGAGAACTGAAGCTTTCTTT	CATSRDRTGRTEAFF
NA	TRBD1	TRBV7-9	TRBJ2-4	TGTGCCAGCAGCATCCGGGACAGGGGACACATTCAGTACTTC	CASSIRDRGHIQYF
many	NA	TRBV7-2	TRBJ1-2	TGTGCCAGCAGCATGGACGCATCTTCAAACTATGGCTACACCTTC	CASSMDASSNYGYTF
NA	NA	TRBV5-8	TRBJ1-1	TGTGCCAGCAGCTTGAGAAACAGGGCGGACACTGAAGCTTTCTTT	CASSLRNRADTEAFF
few	NA	TRBV5-1	TRBJ2-3	TGCGCCAGCAGCTTGGGCACCCGCGGAGATACGCAGTATTTT	CASSLGTRGDTQYF
few	TRBD2	TRBV5-4	TRBJ2-2	TGTGCCAGCAGCCCCACCGGGAGGACCTCCAAGCTGTTTTTT	CASSPTGRTSKLFF